This T cell receptor beta chain stems from a study of T cell repertoires in cytomegalovirus infection. General observations from the study: Cumulative public TCR beta family frequency identified carriers of CMV plus the relevant HLA.

Using its own MiXCR run on the reads, TCRdb lists one record per CDR3 protein. The table has more than 200,000 distinct CDR3 sequences, roughly 9% seen once; the top ten hold more than 13%. V dropped 5 bases and J dropped 9 bases, with 14 bases sitting between them. CDR1 and CDR2 (germline): SGHTA, FQGNSA. The CDR3 totals 13 residues. In its sample, this clonotype was seen many times. Its antigen is not identified. This TCR derives from a human donor in good health (CMV status not recorded). Some clones in this sample may be carry-over from other donors' samples. The V and J genes are TRBV7-2 and TRBJ2-1; D not certain. The specimen sequenced was PBMCs. CDR3 sequence (DNA): TGTGCCAGCAGCCCCCCTGGGCTTAGTGAGCAGTTCTTC. Amino acids: CASSPPGLSEQFF.